The source of this T cell receptor beta chain is a study of T cell repertoires in cytomegalovirus infection. Study summary: Carrying CMV and the relevant HLA type showed in public TCR beta signatures. Findings and limits, study-wide: CMV-specific TCR beta clonotypes restricted by HLA-C dominated the ex vivo response. Accumulated public TCR beta family frequency recognized individuals carrying CMV together with the relevant HLA.

TCRdb reanalysed the reads using MiXCR and keeps one entry per CDR3 protein. The table includes under 800,000 distinct CDR3 sequences, approximately 24% detected once. Worth noting for this clonotype: Its antigen is undetermined.

This CDR3 contains 13 residues. The germline V gene has CDR1 SQVTM and CDR2 ANQGSEA. The junction had 3 bases not matched to a gene; V was cut back by 6 bases and J by 3 bases. The source of this sequence is a human donor in good health (CMV status not recorded). Some clones in this sample may be carry-over from other donors' samples. The rearrangement links TRBV29-1 to TRBJ1-5; 9 nucleotides line up with TRBD1. Specimen: CD8+ T cells from PBMCs. The CDR3 loop reads CSVDRGFNQPQHF. The CDR3 coding sequence is TGCAGCGTGGACAGGGGATTCAATCAGCCCCAGCATTTT. The full variable domain, its missing parts supplied by reference TRBV29-1 and TRBJ1-5, is SAVISQKPSRDICQRGTSLTIQCQVDSQVTMMFWYRQQPGQSLTLIATANQGSEATYESGFVIDKFPISRPNLTFSTLTVSNMSPEDSSIYLCSVDRGFNQPQHFGDGTRLSIL.